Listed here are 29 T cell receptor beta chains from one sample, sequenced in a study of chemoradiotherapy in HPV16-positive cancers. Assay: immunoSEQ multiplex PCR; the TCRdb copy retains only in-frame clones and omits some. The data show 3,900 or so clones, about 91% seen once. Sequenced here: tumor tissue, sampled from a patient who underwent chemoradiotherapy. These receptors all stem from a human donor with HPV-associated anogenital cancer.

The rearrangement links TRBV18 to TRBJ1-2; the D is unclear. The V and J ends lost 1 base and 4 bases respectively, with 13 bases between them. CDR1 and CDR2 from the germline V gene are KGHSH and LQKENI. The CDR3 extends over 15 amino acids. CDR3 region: CASSPRSRETYGYTF. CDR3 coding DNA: TGTGCCAGCTCACCACGGTCTAGGGAGACCTATGGCTACACCTTC.

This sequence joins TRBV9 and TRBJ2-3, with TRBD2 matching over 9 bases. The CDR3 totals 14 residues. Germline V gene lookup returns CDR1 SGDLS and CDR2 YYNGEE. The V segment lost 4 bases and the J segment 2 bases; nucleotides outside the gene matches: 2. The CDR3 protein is CASSLAGTTDTQYF. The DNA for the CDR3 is TGTGCCAGCAGCCTAGCGGGGACCACAGATACGCAGTATTTT.

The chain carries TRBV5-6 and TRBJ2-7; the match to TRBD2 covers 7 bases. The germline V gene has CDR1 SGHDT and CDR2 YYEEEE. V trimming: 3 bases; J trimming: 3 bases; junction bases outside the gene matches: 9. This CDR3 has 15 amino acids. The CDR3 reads CASSSGGTALYEQYF. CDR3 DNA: TGTGCCAGCAGCTCCGGGGGGACGGCACTCTACGAGCAGTACTTC. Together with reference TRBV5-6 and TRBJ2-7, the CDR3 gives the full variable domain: DAGVTQSPTHLIKTRGQQVTLRCSPKSGHDTVSWYQQALGQGPQFIFQYYEEEERQRGNFPDRFSGHQFPNYSSELNVNALLLGDSALYLCASSSGGTALYEQYFGPGTRLTVT.

CDR3 residues: CASSLVPGPQETQYF. CDR3 sequence (DNA): TGCGCCAGCAGCTTGGTACCCGGGCCACAAGAGACCCAGTACTTC. V gene TRBV5-1 combines with J gene TRBJ2-5; D not resolved. Germline V gene lookup returns CDR1 SGHRS and CDR2 YFSETQ. The CDR3 runs to 15 residues. The germline V and J ends were trimmed by 0 bases and 2 bases, with 11 bases remaining between them.

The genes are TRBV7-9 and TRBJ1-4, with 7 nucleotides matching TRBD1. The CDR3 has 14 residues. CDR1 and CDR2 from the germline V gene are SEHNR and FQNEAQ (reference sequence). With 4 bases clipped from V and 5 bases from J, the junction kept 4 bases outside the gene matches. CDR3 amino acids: CASSSGQPNEKLFF. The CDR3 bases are TGTGCCAGCAGCTCGGGACAGCCGAATGAAAAACTGTTTTTT.

CDR3: CASSQLGQRLGEAFF. The CDR3 DNA reads TGCGCCAGCAGCCAGCTGGGACAGCGGCTAGGGGAAGCTTTCTTT. V gene TRBV4-3 combines with J gene TRBJ1-1; 7 nucleotides align to TRBD1. Germline trimming cut 3 bases from V and 8 bases from J; bases unmatched to any gene: 12. CDR1 is LGHNA and CDR2 is YSLEER in the germline V gene. The CDR3 consists of 15 residues.

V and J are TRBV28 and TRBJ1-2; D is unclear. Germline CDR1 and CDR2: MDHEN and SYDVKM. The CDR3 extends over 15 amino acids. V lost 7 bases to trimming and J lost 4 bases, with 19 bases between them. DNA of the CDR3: TGTGCCAGCACCATTCGGGTCGGCAGCTTCTATGGCTACACCTTC. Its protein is CASTIRVGSFYGYTF.

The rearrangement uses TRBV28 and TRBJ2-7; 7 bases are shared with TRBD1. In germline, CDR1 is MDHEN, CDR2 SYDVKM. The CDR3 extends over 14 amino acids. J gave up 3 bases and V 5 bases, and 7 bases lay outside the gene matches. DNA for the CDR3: TGTGCCAGCAGTGGGCAGGGGGTGTTCTACGAGCAGTACTTC. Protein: CASSGQGVFYEQYF.

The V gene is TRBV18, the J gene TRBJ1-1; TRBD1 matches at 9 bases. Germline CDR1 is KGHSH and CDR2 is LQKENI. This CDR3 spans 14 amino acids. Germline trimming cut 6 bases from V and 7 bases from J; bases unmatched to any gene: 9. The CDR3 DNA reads TGTGCCAGCTCGGGAGGACAGGGGAAGGGTGAAGCTTTCTTT. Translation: CASSGGQGKGEAFF.

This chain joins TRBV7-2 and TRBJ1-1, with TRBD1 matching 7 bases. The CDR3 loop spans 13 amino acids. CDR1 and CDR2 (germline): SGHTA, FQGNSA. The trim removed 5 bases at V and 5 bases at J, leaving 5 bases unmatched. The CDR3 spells CASSTRGRTEAFF. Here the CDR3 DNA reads TGTGCCAGCAGCACCAGGGGGAGAACTGAAGCTTTCTTT.

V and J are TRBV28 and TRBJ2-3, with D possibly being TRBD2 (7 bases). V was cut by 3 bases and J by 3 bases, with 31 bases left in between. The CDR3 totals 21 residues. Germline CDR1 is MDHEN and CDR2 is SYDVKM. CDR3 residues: CASSFDLWGGAQGRATDTQYF. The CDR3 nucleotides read TGTGCCAGCAGTTTCGACCTTTGGGGGGGGGCTCAGGGCAGAGCGACAGATACGCAGTATTTT.

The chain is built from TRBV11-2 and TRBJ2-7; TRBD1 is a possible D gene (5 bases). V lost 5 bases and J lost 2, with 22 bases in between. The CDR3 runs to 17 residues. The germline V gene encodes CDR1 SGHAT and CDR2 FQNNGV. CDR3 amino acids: CASSLLRRGAGPYEQYF. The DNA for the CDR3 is TGTGCCAGCAGCCTACTACGGAGAGGTGCAGGGCCCTACGAGCAGTACTTC.

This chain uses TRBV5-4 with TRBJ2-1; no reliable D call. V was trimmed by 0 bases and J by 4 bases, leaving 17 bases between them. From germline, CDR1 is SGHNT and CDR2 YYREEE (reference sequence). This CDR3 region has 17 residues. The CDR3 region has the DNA TGTGCCAGCAGCTTGGCCGAGGCAGAACCTCCTTACAATGAGCAGTTCTTC. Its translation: CASSLAEAEPPYNEQFF.

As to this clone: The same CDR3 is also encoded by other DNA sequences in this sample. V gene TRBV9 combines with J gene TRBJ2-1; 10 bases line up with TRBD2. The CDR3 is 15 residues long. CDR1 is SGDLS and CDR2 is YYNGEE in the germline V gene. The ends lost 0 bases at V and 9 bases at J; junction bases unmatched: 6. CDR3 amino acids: CASSVVSGGAGEQFF. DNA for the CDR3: TGTGCCAGCAGCGTAGTGAGCGGGGGGGCTGGTGAGCAGTTCTTC.

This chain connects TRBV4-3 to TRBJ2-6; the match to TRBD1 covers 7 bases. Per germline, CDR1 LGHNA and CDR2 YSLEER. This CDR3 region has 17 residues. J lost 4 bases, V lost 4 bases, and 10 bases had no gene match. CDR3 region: CASSLDATGSGANVLTF. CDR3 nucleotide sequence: TGCGCCAGCAGCCTCGATGCGACAGGGTCAGGGGCCAACGTCCTGACTTTC.

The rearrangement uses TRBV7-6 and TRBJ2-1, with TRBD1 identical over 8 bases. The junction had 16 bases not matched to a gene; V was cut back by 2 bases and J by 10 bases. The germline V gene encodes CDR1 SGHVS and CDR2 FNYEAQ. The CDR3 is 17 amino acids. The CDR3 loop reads CASSLLQGVSLPSEQFF. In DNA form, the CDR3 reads TGTGCCAGCAGCTTATTACAGGGGGTGTCCCTTCCTTCGGAGCAGTTCTTC. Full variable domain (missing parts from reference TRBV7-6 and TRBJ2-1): GAGVSQSPRYKVTKRGQDVALRCDPISGHVSLYWYRQALGQGPEFLTYFNYEAQQDKSGLPNDRFSAERPEGSISTLTIQRTEQRDSAMYRCASSLLQGVSLPSEQFFGPGTRLTVL.

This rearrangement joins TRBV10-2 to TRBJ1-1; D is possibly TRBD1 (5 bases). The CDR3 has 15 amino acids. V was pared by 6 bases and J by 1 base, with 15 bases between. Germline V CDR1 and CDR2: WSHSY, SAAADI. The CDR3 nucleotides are TGCGCCAGCAGGGGATCGTCGGGGGGGAACACTGAAGCTTTCTTT. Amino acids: CASRGSSGGNTEAFF.

The CDR3 loop is CSAHRAYEQYF. The CDR3, as DNA: TGCAGCGCCCACAGGGCCTACGAGCAGTACTTC. The chain carries TRBV29-1 and TRBJ2-7; weak D call: TRBD1 (6 bases). This CDR3 has 11 residues. V was cut by 7 bases and J by 2 bases, with 9 bases left in between. The germline V gene encodes CDR1 SQVTM and CDR2 ANQGSEA.

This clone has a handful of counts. This CDR3 is CASSKQGYGYTF. CDR3 sequence (DNA): TGTGCCAGCAGTAAACAGGGATATGGCTACACCTTC. The gene calls are TRBV28 and TRBJ1-2; the D gene is possibly TRBD1 (6 bases). V was pared by 5 bases and J by 5 bases, with 9 bases between. The CDR3 loop spans 12 amino acids. Per germline, CDR1 MDHEN and CDR2 SYDVKM.

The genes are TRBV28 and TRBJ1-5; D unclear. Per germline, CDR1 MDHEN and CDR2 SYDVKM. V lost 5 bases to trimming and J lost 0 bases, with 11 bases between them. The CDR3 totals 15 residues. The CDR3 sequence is CASSPSDVSNQPQHF. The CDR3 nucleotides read TGTGCCAGCAGTCCCTCGGACGTTAGCAATCAGCCCCAGCATTTT.

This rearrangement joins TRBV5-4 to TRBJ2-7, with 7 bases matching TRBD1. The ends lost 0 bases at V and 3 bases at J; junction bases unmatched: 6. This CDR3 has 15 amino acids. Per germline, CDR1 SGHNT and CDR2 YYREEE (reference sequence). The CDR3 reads CASSLGRTGYYEQYF. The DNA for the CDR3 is TGTGCCAGCAGCTTGGGCCGGACAGGATACTACGAGCAGTACTTC.

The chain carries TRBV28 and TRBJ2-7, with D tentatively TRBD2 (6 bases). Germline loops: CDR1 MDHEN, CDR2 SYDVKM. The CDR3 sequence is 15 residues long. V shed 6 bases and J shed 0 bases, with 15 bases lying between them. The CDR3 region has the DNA TGTGCCAGCAGCCGCGGAGGGGTGAGCTCCTACGAGCAGTACTTC. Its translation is CASSRGGVSSYEQYF.

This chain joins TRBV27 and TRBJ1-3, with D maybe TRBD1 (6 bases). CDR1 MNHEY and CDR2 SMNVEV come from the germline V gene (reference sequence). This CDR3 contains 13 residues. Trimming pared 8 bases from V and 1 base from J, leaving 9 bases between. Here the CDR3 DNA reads TGTGCCAGCCGAACAGGGTCTGGAAACACCATATATTTT. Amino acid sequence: CASRTGSGNTIYF.

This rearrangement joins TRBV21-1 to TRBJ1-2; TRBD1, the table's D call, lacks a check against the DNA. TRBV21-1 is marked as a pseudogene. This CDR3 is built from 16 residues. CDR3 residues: CASSNSPDTRNYGYTF. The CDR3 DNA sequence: TGTGCCAGCAGCAATTCACCGGACACTCGTAACTATGGCTACACCTTC.

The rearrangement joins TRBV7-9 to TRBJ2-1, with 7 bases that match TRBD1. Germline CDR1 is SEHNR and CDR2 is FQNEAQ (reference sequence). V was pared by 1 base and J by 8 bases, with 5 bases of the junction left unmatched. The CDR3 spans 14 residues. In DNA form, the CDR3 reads TGTGCCAGCAGCTTAGGAAGGGACAGCTATGAGCAGTTCTTC. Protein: CASSLGRDSYEQFF.

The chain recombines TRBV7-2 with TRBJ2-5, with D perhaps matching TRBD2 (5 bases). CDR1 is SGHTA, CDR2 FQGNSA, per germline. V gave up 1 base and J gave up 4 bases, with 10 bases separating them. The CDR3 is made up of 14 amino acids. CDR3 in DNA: TGTGCCAGCAGCTTAGATCCTAGCTCAGAGACCCAGTACTTC. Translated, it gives CASSLDPSSETQYF.

This chain's CDR3 is CASSYSPGKNTEAFF. CDR3 nucleotides: TGTGCCAGCAGTTACTCCCCAGGGAAGAACACTGAAGCTTTCTTT. The V gene is TRBV6-5, the J gene TRBJ1-1; D possibly corresponds to TRBD1 (5 bases). Deletions cut 0 bases from V and 1 base from J, with 9 bases between. Germline assignment: CDR1 MNHEY and CDR2 SVGAGI. The CDR3 totals 15 residues.

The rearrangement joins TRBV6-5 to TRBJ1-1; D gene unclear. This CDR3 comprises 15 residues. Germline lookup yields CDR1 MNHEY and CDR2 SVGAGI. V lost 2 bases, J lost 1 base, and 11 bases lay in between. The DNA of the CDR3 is TGTGCCAGCAGTTACCTTCTGACTAGGAACACTGAAGCTTTCTTT. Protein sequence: CASSYLLTRNTEAFF.

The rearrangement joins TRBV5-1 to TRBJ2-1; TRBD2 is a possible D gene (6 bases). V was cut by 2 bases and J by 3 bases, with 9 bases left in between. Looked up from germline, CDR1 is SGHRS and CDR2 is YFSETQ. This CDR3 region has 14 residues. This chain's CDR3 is CASSFRRDYNEQFF. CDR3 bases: TGCGCCAGCAGCTTTAGGAGGGACTACAATGAGCAGTTCTTC.